Listed here is a single T cell receptor (beta chain). As originally analysed: Estimated nucleated cell counts came from reference gene primer amplification. Produced via immunoSEQ multiplex PCR; TCRdb's table is partial and in-frame only. From that table come the V and J calls and clone size; the DNA was used to work out D and trimming. The sample holds around 620,000 clones, approximately 90% seen once. This sample was taken from a study of blood T cell repertoires in COVID-19. Germline trimming cut 2 bases from V and 6 bases from J; bases unmatched to any gene: 7. Germline CDR1 is SGHTA and CDR2 is FQGNSA. The CDR3 spans 16 residues.

The chain employs TRBV7-2 and TRBJ2-2, with TRBD2 matching over 9 bases. The sequenced sample was peripheral blood. This clonotype originated in a woman under 30 with acute or convalescent COVID-19. The CDR3 is CASSLRRGGRSGELFF. In DNA, the CDR3 is TGTGCCAGCAGCTTACGGCGGGGGGGCCGGTCCGGGGAGCTGTTTTTT.